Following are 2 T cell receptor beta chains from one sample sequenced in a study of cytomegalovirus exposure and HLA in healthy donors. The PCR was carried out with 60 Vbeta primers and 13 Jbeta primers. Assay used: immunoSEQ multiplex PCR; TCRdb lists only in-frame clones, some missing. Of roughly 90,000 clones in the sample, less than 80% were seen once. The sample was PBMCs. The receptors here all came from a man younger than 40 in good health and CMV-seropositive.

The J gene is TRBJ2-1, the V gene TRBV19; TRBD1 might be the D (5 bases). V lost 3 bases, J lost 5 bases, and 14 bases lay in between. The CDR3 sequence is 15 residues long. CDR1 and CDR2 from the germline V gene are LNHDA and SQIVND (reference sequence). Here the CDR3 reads CASSIAGHLNNEQFF. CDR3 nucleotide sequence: TGTGCCAGTAGTATCGCTGGACACCTTAACAATGAGCAGTTCTTC.

DNA for the CDR3: TGTGCCAGTAGCCCTACGGCGGGGGAAGAGACCCAGTACTTC. This translates into CASSPTAGEETQYF. J is TRBJ2-5 and V is TRBV19; TRBD2 aligns across 7 bases. Unmatched junction bases numbered 7, after V lost 6 bases and J lost 3 bases. The germline V gene encodes CDR1 LNHDA and CDR2 SQIVND (reference sequence). The length of the CDR3 is 14 residues.